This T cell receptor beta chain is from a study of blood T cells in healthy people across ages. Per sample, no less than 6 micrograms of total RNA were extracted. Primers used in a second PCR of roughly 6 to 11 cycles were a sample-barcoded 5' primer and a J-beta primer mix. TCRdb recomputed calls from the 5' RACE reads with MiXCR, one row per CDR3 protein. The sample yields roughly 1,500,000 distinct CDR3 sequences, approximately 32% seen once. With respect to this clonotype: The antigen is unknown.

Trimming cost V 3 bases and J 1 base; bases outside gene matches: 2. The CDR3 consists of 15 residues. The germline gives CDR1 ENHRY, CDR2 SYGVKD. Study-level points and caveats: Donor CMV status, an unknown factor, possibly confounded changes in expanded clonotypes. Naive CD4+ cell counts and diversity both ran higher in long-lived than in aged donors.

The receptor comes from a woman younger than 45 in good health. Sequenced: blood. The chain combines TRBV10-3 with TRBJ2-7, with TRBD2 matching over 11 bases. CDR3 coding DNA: TGTGCCATCAGTGACAGACTAGCGGGGTCCTACGAGCAGTACTTC. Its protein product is CAISDRLAGSYEQYF.